This TCR beta chain stems from a study of cytomegalovirus exposure and HLA in healthy donors. In the study overall: Genotyping showed about 80% of fewer than 500 donors falling in the Caucasian-associated ancestry cluster.

The PCR was carried out with 60 Vbeta primers and 13 Jbeta primers. Repertoires were generated with immunoSEQ multiplex PCR, while TCRdb's copy carries only in-frame clones and drops some. This sample yields over 110,000 clones, of which about four fifths are seen a single time; roughly 6.2% belongs to the top ten. From germline, CDR1 is SGHRS and CDR2 YFSETQ. The CDR3 is made up of 14 amino acids. V was trimmed by 5 bases and J by 2 bases, leaving 13 bases between them. This clone is a singleton in its sample. Other DNA sequences in the same sample also yield this CDR3. The origin of this receptor is a woman in her forties in good health and CMV-seropositive. What was sequenced was PBMCs. The genes are TRBV5-1 and TRBJ1-2; TRBD1 is a possible D gene (6 bases). The CDR3 loop is CASSRQENNYGYTF. The CDR3 region has the DNA TGCGCCAGCAGTCGACAGGAGAACAACTATGGCTACACCTTC. The variable domain in full, with the rest retrieved from reference TRBV5-1 and TRBJ1-2, is KAGVTQTPRYLIKTRGQQVTLSCSPISGHRSVSWYQQTPGQGLQFLFEYFSETQRNKGNFPGRFSGRQFSNSRSEMNVSTLELGDSALYLCASSRQENNYGYTFGSGTRLTVV.